This TCR beta chain was identified in a study of regulatory T cells in long-lasting Graves disease. Study-level background: Over-5-year antithyroid drug use with positive TSH receptor antibodies defined persistent Graves' disease in the study. Overall study results and limits: The persistent group shared around 2,600 public clonotypes, more than the approximately 1,000 shared by new patients.

This clonotype was recorded many times. Its antigen is still unknown. The time point denotes: persistent/refractory GD, antithyroid drugs over 5 years with positive TRAb. The TCR library was prepared using RNA isolated from PBMCs. The length of the CDR3 is 10 residues. V was cut by 8 bases and J by 7 bases, with 8 bases left in between. According to the study, TCR beta libraries were built with iRepertoire HTBI primers and CDR3-region Arm-PCR. TCRdb itself ran the multiplex PCR reads through MiXCR, one entry per CDR3 protein. The data show 350,000 to 500,000 distinct CDR3 sequences, with 21% seen just once and around an eighth held by the top ten.

The starting material was peripheral blood mononuclear cells (PBMCs), obtained when the disease was refractory, from a patient treated with antithyroid drugs. The gene calls are TRBV12-3 or TRBV12-4 and TRBJ1-2; the D gene is possibly TRBD1 (5 bases). This receptor was identified in a female donor with Graves disease. The CDR3 sequence is CASGTSGYTF. CDR3 DNA: TGTGCCAGCGGGACTTCTGGCTACACCTTC.